This T cell receptor beta chain was captured in a study of T cells in Graves' hyperthyroidism and ophthalmopathy. At least ten counts were recorded for this clonotype. Trimming took 3 bases from V and 6 from J, leaving 18 bases between them. This CDR3 spans 16 amino acids. RNA transcripts gave rise to amplified TCR beta CDR3 regions. The TCR CDR3 was amplified in a first-round RT-PCR using the HTBI primer set. TCRdb analysed the multiplex PCR reads with MiXCR anew, one entry per CDR3 protein. The sample carries about 500,000 distinct CDR3 sequences, about 16% recorded once. The specimen sequenced was blood. This TCR was sampled from a woman aged 25-40 years with Graves' ophthalmopathy. J is TRBJ1-5 and V is TRBV12-3 or TRBV12-4; D remains ambiguous. Here the CDR3 reads CASSLSSGRLGQPQHF. Written as DNA, the CDR3 is TGTGCCAGCAGTTTGAGCAGCGGGCGGCTTGGTCAGCCCCAGCATTTT.